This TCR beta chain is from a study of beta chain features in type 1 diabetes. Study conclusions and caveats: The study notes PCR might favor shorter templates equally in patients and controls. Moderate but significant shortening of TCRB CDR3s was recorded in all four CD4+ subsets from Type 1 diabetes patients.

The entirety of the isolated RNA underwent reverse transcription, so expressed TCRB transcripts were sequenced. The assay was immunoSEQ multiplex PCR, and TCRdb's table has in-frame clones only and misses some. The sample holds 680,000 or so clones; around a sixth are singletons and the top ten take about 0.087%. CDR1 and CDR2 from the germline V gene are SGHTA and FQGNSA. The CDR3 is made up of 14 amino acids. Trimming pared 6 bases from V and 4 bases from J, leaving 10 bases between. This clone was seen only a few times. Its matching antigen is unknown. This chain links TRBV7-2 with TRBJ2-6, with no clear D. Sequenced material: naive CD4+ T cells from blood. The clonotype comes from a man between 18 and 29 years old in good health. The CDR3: CASRLSPGANVLTF. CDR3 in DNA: TGTGCCAGCAGGTTGTCGCCCGGGGCCAACGTCCTGACTTTC. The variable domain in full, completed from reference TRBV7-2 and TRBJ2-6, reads GAGVSQSPSNKVTEKGKDVELRCDPISGHTALYWYRQSLGQGLEFLIYFQGNSAPDKSGLPSDRFSAERTGGSVSTLTIQRTQQEDSAVYLCASRLSPGANVLTFGAGSRLTVL.